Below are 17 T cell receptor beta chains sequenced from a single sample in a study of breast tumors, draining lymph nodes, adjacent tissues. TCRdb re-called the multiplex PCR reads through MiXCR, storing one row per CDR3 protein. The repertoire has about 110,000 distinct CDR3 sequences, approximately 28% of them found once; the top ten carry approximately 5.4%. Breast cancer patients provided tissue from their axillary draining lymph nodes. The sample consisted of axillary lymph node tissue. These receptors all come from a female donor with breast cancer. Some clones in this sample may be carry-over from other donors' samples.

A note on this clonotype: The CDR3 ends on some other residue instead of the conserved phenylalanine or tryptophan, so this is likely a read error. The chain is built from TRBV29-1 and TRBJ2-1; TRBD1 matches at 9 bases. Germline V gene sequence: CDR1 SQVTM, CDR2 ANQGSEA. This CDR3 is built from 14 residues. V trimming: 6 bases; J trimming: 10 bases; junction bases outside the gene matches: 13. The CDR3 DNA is TGCAGCGTCATCCGGGACAGGGTTGATGGCGAGCAGTTCCTC. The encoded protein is CSVIRDRVDGEQFL.

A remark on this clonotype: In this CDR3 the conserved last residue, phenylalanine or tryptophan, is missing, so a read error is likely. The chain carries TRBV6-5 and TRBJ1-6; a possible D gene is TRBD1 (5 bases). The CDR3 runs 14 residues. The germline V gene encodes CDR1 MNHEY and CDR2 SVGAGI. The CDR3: CASSSGLYNSSLHL. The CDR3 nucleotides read TGTGCCAGCAGTTCGGGACTTTATAATTCATCCCTCCACCTT.

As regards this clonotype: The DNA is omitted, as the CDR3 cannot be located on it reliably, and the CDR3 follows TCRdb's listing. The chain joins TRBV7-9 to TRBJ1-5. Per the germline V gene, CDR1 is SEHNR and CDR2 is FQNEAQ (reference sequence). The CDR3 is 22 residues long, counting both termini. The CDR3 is CASSFYICSAGPREGAYQPQHF.

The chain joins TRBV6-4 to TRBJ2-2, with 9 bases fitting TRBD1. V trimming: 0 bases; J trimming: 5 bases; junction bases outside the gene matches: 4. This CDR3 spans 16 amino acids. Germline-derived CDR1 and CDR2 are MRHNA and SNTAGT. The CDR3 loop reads CASSDSRQGGTGELFF. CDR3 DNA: TGTGCCAGCAGTGACTCTAGACAGGGGGGGACCGGGGAGCTGTTTTTT.

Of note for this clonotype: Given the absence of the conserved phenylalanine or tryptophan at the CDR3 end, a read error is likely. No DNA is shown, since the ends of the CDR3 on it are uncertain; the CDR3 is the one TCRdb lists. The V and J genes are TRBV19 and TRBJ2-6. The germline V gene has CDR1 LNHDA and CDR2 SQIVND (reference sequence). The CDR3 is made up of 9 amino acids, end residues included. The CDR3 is CASSPIRTS.

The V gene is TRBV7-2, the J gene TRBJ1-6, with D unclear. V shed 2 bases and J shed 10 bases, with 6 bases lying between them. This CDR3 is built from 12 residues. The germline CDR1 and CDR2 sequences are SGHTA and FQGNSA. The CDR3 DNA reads TGTGCCAGCAGCTTACAAAAATCACCCCTCCACTTT. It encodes CASSLQKSPLHF. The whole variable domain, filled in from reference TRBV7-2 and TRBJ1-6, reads GAGVSQSPSNKVTEKGKDVELRCDPISGHTALYWYRQSLGQGLEFLIYFQGNSAPDKSGLPSDRFSAERTGGSVSTLTIQRTQQEDSAVYLCASSLQKSPLHFGNGTRLTVT.

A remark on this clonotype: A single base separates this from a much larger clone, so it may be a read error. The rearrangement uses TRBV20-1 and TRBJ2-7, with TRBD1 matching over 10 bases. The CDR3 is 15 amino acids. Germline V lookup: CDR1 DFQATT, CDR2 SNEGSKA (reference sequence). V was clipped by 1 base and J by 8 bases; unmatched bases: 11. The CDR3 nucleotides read TGCAGTGCTAGAGCCCCCGGGACAGGGGCCAGTAAGCAGTACTTC. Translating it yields CSARAPGTGASKQYF.

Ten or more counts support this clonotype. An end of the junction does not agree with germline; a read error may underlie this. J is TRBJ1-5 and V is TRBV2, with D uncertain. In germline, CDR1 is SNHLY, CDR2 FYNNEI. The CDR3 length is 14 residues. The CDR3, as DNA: TGTGCCGGCAGTGAATTACTAAACAATCAGCCCCAGCATTTT. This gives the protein CAGSELLNNQPQHF. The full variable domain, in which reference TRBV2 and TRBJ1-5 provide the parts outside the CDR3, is EPEVTQTPSHQVTQMGQEVILRCVPISNHLYFYWYRQILGQKVEFLVSFYNNEISEKSEIFDDQFSVERPDGSNFTLKIRSTKLEDSAMYFCAGSELLNNQPQHFGDGTRLSIL.

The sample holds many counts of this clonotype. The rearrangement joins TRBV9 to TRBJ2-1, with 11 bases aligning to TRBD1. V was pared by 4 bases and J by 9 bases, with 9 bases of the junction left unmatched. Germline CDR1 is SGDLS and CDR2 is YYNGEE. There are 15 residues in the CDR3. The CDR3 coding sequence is TGTGCCAGCAGCTTCACCGGGACAGGGGGTATTGAGCAGTTCTTC. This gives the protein CASSFTGTGGIEQFF.

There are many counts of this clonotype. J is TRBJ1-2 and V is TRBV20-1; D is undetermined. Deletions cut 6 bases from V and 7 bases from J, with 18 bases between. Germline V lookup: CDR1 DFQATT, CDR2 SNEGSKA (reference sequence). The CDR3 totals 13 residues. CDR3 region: CSAAVPFFFGYTF. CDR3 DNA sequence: TGCAGTGCAGCGGTCCCTTTTTTTTTTGGCTACACCTTC.

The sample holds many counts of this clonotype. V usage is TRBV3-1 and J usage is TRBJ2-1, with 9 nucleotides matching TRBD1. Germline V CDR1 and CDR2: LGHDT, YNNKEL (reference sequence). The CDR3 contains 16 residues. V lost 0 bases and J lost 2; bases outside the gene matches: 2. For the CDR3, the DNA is TGTGCCAGCAGCCAAGAGGGGGACAGGGCCTACAATGAGCAGTTCTTC. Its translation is CASSQEGDRAYNEQFF.

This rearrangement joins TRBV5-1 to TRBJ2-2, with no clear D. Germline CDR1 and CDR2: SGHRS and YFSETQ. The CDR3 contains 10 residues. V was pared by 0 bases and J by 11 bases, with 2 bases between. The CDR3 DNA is TGCGCCAGCAGCTTGGCCGAGCTGTTTTTT. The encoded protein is CASSLAELFF.

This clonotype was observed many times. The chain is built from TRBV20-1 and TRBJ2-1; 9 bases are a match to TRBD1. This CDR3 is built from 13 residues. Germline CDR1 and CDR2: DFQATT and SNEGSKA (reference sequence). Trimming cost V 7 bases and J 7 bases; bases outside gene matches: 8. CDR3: CSVSQGAWNEQFF. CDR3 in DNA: TGCAGTGTCTCACAGGGGGCATGGAATGAGCAGTTCTTC.

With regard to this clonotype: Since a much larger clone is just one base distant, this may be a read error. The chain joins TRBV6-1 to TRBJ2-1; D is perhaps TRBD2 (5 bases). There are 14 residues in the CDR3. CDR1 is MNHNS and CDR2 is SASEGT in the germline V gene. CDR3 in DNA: TGTGCCGGCAGTGAATTTAGCGATTACAATGAGCAGTTCTTC. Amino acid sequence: CAGSEFSDYNEQFF.

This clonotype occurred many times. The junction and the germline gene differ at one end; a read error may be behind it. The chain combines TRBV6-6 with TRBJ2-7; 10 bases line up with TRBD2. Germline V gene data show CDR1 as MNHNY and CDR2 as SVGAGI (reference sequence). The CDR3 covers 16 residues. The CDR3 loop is CASSHSLAGNSYEQYF. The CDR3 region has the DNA TGTGCCAGCAGTCACTCACTAGCGGGGAACTCCTACGAGCAGTACTTC.

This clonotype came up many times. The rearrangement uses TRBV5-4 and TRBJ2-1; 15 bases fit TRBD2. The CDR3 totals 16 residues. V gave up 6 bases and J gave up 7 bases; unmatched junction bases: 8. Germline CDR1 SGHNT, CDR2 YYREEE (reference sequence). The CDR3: CASTLGGLAGGNEQFF. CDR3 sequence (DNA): TGTGCCAGCACCCTGGGTGGACTAGCGGGAGGGAATGAGCAGTTCTTC. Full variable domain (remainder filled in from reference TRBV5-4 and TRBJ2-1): ETGVTQSPTHLIKTRGQQVTLRCSSQSGHNTVSWYQQALGQGPQFIFQYYREEENGRGNFPPRFSGLQFPNYSSELNVNALELDDSALYLCASTLGGLAGGNEQFFGPGTRLTVL.

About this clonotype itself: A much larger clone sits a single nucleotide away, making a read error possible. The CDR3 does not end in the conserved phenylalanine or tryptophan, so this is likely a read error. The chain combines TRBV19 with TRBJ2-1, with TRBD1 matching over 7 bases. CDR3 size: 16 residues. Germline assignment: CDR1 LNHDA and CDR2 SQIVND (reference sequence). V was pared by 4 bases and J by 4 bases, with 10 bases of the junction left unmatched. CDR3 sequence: CASSNRGRGMYNEQFS. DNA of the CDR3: TGTGCCAGTAGTAACCGGGGCAGGGGGATGTACAATGAGCAGTTCTCC.